The 9 T cell receptor beta chains listed next were all sequenced from one sample in a study of identical twins. MiXCR was run by TCRdb on the 5' RACE reads, yielding one entry per CDR3 protein. The sample has roughly 690,000 distinct CDR3 sequences; approximately 6% are singletons. Sequenced: naive T cells sorted from blood. These receptors were obtained from a man younger than 35 in good health.

This clonotype was seen a handful of times. The chain uses TRBV28 and TRBJ2-2; 13 bases map to TRBD2. Trimming took 5 bases from V and 5 from J; bases not matched to a gene: 20. Germline assignment: CDR1 MDHEN and CDR2 SYDVKM. The CDR3 has 21 amino acids. CDR3 coding DNA: TGTGCCAGCAGTCTACACCCCGTGGGGACTAGCGGGACGTCGCGGACCGGGGAGCTGTTTTTT. This sequence encodes CASSLHPVGTSGTSRTGELFF.

This clonotype has ten or more counts. This chain connects TRBV11-2 to TRBJ2-3, with D perhaps matching TRBD2 (6 bases). This CDR3 is built from 15 residues. V was trimmed by 4 bases and J by 0 bases, leaving 11 bases between them. CDR1 is SGHAT and CDR2 is FQNNGV in the germline V gene. CDR3 region: CASSSGAGSTDTQYF. Here the CDR3 DNA reads TGTGCCAGCAGCTCTGGTGCGGGAAGCACAGATACGCAGTATTTT.

This clonotype was detected many times. J is TRBJ2-3 and V is TRBV20-1; 13 bases map to TRBD2. V shed 4 bases and J 3 bases; nucleotides not matched to a gene: 7. The CDR3 runs 16 residues. Germline CDR1 reads DFQATT; CDR2 reads SNEGSKA (reference sequence). The CDR3 bases are TGCAGTGCTAAAGGACTAGCGGGAGTAGGTACAGATACGCAGTATTTT. This sequence encodes CSAKGLAGVGTDTQYF.

This clonotype has only a few counts. V usage is TRBV11-2 and J usage is TRBJ2-1, with D unclear. V was clipped by 7 bases and J by 8 bases, with 12 bases between them. CDR1 and CDR2 from the germline V gene are SGHAT and FQNNGV. CDR3 length: 12 residues. CDR3 nucleotides: TGTGCCAGCACGGGCTGGGGTGATGAGCAGTTCTTC. Protein product: CASTGWGDEQFF.

V is TRBV5-1 and J is TRBJ2-7, with TRBD1 matching 10 bases. The J segment lost 5 bases and the V segment lost 0 bases, leaving 2 bases of the junction unmatched. CDR3 length: 14 residues. Per germline, CDR1 SGHRS and CDR2 YFSETQ. CDR3 in DNA: TGCGCCAGCAGCTTGGGACAGGGGGCGGACGAGCAGTACGTC. Amino acid sequence: CASSLGQGADEQYV.

The chain is built from TRBV19 and TRBJ1-1; D may be TRBD1 (6 bases). The CDR3 runs 15 residues. CDR1 LNHDA and CDR2 SQIVND come from the germline V gene (reference sequence). Trimming took off 1 base at V and 2 bases at J, with 11 bases between the two ends. In DNA, the CDR3 is TGTGCCAGTAGTATAGGTCAGGGGCTTAACACTGAAGCTTTCTTT. Its protein product is CASSIGQGLNTEAFF.

This clonotype was counted at least ten times. The rearrangement uses TRBV24-1 and TRBJ2-3, with a possible D match to TRBD1 (6 bases). Germline V gene lookup returns CDR1 KGHDR and CDR2 SFDVKD. There are 14 residues in the CDR3. V lost 3 bases, J lost 4 bases, and 10 bases lay in between. The CDR3 sequence: CATSDPRGADTQYF. The CDR3 DNA sequence: TGTGCCACCAGTGATCCCAGGGGAGCAGATACGCAGTATTTT.

This clonotype was observed at least ten times. CDR3: CSALGLAFAEGELFF. CDR3 DNA: TGCAGCGCCCTGGGTCTAGCCTTTGCCGAGGGGGAGCTGTTTTTT. V is TRBV29-1 and J is TRBJ2-2, with TRBD2 as a possible D gene (5 bases). V dropped 7 bases and J dropped 8 bases, with 23 bases sitting between them. Germline lookup yields CDR1 SQVTM and CDR2 ANQGSEA. The CDR3 covers 15 residues.

In its sample, this clonotype was seen many times. V and J are TRBV15 and TRBJ2-5; TRBD1 aligns across 7 bases. Germline loops: CDR1 LNHNV, CDR2 YYDKDF (reference sequence). Trimming removed 3 bases from V and 4 bases from J; junction bases left unmatched: 8. This CDR3 is built from 15 residues. The CDR3 loop reads CATSRFNRGGETQYF. As DNA, the CDR3 is TGTGCCACCAGCAGGTTCAACAGGGGCGGAGAGACCCAGTACTTC.